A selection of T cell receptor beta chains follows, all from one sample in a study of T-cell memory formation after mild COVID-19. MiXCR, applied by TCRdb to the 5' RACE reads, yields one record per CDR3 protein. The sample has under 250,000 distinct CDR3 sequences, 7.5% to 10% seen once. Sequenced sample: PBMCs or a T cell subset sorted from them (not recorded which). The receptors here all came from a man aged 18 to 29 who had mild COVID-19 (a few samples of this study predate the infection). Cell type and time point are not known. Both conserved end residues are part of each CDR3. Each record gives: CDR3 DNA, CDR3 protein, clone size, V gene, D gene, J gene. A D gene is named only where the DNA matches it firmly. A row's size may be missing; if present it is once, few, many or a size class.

TGCAGTGCTAGCACGGGGGGCACAGATACGCAGTATTTT | CSASTGGTDTQYF | many | TRBV20-1 | - | TRBJ2-3
TGTGCCAGCACCTTGGGACAGGGGGCCTACAATGAGCAGTTCTTC | CASTLGQGAYNEQFF | - | TRBV2 | TRBD1 | TRBJ2-1
TGTGCCAGCAGCTTCGACAGGGGGCGTAACACTGAAGCTTTCTTT | CASSFDRGRNTEAFF | few | TRBV7-2 | TRBD1 | TRBJ1-1
TGTGCCATCAGTACCGGGGCCTCGGTTGATACGCAGTATTTT | CAISTGASVDTQYF | many | TRBV10-3 | - | TRBJ2-3
TGCAGTGCTAGAGAGGGTTCGGTCGAGACTGAAGCTTTCTTT | CSAREGSVETEAFF | - | TRBV20-1 | - | TRBJ1-1
TGTGCCAGCAGCGTATCCGGCAGGGGTTACGAGCAGTACTTC | CASSVSGRGYEQYF | many | TRBV9 | - | TRBJ2-7
TGTGCCAGCAGGGACAAACAAACAGATACGCAGTATTTT | CASRDKQTDTQYF | many | TRBV12-3/TRBV12-4 | - | TRBJ2-3
TGTGCCATCAGGCCGGACATTCCCGGGGAGCTGTTTTTT | CAIRPDIPGELFF | - | TRBV10-3 | - | TRBJ2-2
TGCAGTGCCGAGATAGGGCCCCAGAACACTGAAGCTTTCTTT | CSAEIGPQNTEAFF | many | TRBV20-1 | - | TRBJ1-1
TGTGCTAGTGGTTTGCCTCGACTAGCGGGGGGGCCAGGCAATGAGCAGTTCTTC | CASGLPRLAGGPGNEQFF | few | TRBV12-5 | TRBD2 | TRBJ2-1
TGTGCCAGCAGCCCCCCCGGCGGGGGGGCCTTGAGTGAGCAGTTCTTC | CASSPPGGGALSEQFF | - | TRBV3-1 | TRBD2 | TRBJ2-1
TGCAGCGCAGCTACAGGATACAGGACTAGCACAGATACGCAGTATTTT | CSAATGYRTSTDTQYF | - | TRBV29-1 | - | TRBJ2-3
TGCGCCAGCAGCTTGGGACTAGCTGGATTTTCCGAGCAGTACTTC | CASSLGLAGFSEQYF | many | TRBV5-1 | TRBD2 | TRBJ2-7
TGCGCCAGCAGCCAAGTTGGGCAGGGGGGAGAGACCCAGTACTTC | CASSQVGQGGETQYF | many | TRBV4-3 | - | TRBJ2-5
TGTGCCACCAGCAGGCAGCTCCCCCTCCACTTT | CATSRQLPLHF | - | TRBV15 | - | TRBJ1-6
TGTGCCAGCAGTTTTGGACGATCTCAGTACTTC | CASSFGRSQYF | - | TRBV11-2 | - | TRBJ2-4
TGTGCCAGCAGCCATGCTCCGGGGAGCTCCTACAATGAGCAGTTCTTC | CASSHAPGSSYNEQFF | few | TRBV5-5 | - | TRBJ2-1
TGTGCCAGTCAGGAGGGGGGGGGCTTGAATGAGCAGTTCTTC | CASQEGGGLNEQFF | - | TRBV12-3/TRBV12-4 | - | TRBJ2-1
TGCAGCGCCCGGATACAATTCACCGGGGAGCTGTTTTTT | CSARIQFTGELFF | - | TRBV29-1 | - | TRBJ2-2
TGCGCCAGCAGCTTGGGACCCGACGGCAATGAGCAGTTCTTC | CASSLGPDGNEQFF | - | TRBV5-1 | - | TRBJ2-1
TGTGCCAGCAGTCCCGGGACCCCGAGCACAGATACGCAGTATTTT | CASSPGTPSTDTQYF | many | TRBV7-3 | - | TRBJ2-3
TGCAGCGTTCGGGACAGGGATAATTCACCCCTCCACTTT | CSVRDRDNSPLHF | - | TRBV29-1 | TRBD1 | TRBJ1-6
TGTGCCAGCAGCCAAGGGACAGGGATGACTCACTTT | CASSQGTGMTHF | few | TRBV3-1 | TRBD1 | TRBJ1-6
TGCAGCGTTGAAAAAGCCCACAAGGGGCAGGGGTACACTGAAGCTTTCTTT | CSVEKAHKGQGYTEAFF | few | TRBV29-1 | - | TRBJ1-1
TGTGCCAGCGACAGAGGGAATCGGGAGACCCAGTACTTC | CASDRGNRETQYF | many | TRBV3-1 | - | TRBJ2-5
TGTGCCAGCAGCTTAGCGGGGAGGAATAGGGATACGCAGTATTTT | CASSLAGRNRDTQYF | many | TRBV7-9 | - | TRBJ2-3
TGCGCCAGCAGCTTGGCGGGGCTCTCCGAGCAGTACTTC | CASSLAGLSEQYF | - | TRBV5-1 | - | TRBJ2-7
TGTGCCAGCAGGTCAGCCGGGACCCAAAGAGGAGAGACCCAGTACTTC | CASRSAGTQRGETQYF | - | TRBV11-3 | - | TRBJ2-5
TGCAGTGCTAGTGGACAGGGAGGTGGGGCCAACGTCCTGACTTTC | CSASGQGGGANVLTF | few | TRBV20-1 | TRBD1 | TRBJ2-6
TGTGCCAGCAGTTACGGGAGCTCTGGAAACACCATATATTTT | CASSYGSSGNTIYF | - | TRBV6-2/TRBV6-3 | - | TRBJ1-3
TGCAGTGCCCCGACTGGGTTGGGGCGGAGGACCCAGTACTTC | CSAPTGLGRRTQYF | few | TRBV20-1 | - | TRBJ2-5
TGCGCCAGCAGCCAGTCGGGTGATGGCTACACCTTC | CASSQSGDGYTF | many | TRBV4-3 | - | TRBJ1-2
TGCAGTGCTGTTCGGGGACGTGAGACCCAGTACTTC | CSAVRGRETQYF | few | TRBV20-1 | - | TRBJ2-5
TGTGCCAGCAGTTTATTCACAGGGGCCGAGACTGAAGCTTTCTTT | CASSLFTGAETEAFF | few | TRBV27 | TRBD1 | TRBJ1-1
TGCAGTGCTTCCGGGGTTCCCTACAATGAGCAGTTCTTC | CSASGVPYNEQFF | many | TRBV20-1 | - | TRBJ2-1
TGTGCCAGCAGTTGGGACAGCCTAACTTATGGCTACACCTTC | CASSWDSLTYGYTF | - | TRBV12-3/TRBV12-4 | TRBD1 | TRBJ1-2
TGCGCCAGCAGCCTCGGGACAGGGAGTTCACCCCTCCACTTT | CASSLGTGSSPLHF | - | TRBV5-1 | TRBD1 | TRBJ1-6
TGTGCCAGTAGTATGCGGCAGGGTAACTGGAACATTCAGTACTTC | CASSMRQGNWNIQYF | many | TRBV19 | - | TRBJ2-4
TGTGCCAGCAGCTTTATCAGGCTAGCGGACCAAGAGACCCAGTACTTC | CASSFIRLADQETQYF | many | TRBV11-2 | TRBD2 | TRBJ2-5
TGTGCCAGCAAAGAGCCGAGGGGGGGCACTGAAGCTTTCTTT | CASKEPRGGTEAFF | - | TRBV7-2 | - | TRBJ1-1
TGCGCCAGCAGCCAAGACTCGGGGACTGAAGCTTTCTTT | CASSQDSGTEAFF | many | TRBV4-3 | - | TRBJ1-1
TGTGCCAGCACCAGACTCGATCCTTGGGGACAGGACGCTGCAACTAATGAAAAACTGTTTTTT | CASTRLDPWGQDAATNEKLFF | - | TRBV12-3/TRBV12-4 | TRBD1 | TRBJ1-4
TGTGCCAGCAGCTTACGCCCGTACCAAGAGACCCAGTACTTC | CASSLRPYQETQYF | many | TRBV5-4 | - | TRBJ2-5
TGTGCCAGCAGCCAAGGGACCGATTATAGCACAGATACGCAGTATTTT | CASSQGTDYSTDTQYF | few | TRBV3-1 | - | TRBJ2-3
TGTGCCAGCAGTACCGACAGGGCGGGTGAAGCTTTCTTT | CASSTDRAGEAFF | many | TRBV6-5 | TRBD1 | TRBJ1-1
TGTGCCAGCAGCCAAGACCCAATAACAGGGAGCTCCTATAATTCACCCCTCCACTTT | CASSQDPITGSSYNSPLHF | few | TRBV4-2 | - | TRBJ1-6
TGCAGCGTTCGCTTAGCGGGGGGGCTTGGTGAGCAGTTCTTC | CSVRLAGGLGEQFF | - | TRBV29-1 | TRBD2 | TRBJ2-1
TGTGCCAGCAGATACACCGCTGATGCCGGGGAGCTGTTTTTT | CASRYTADAGELFF | many | TRBV7-2 | - | TRBJ2-2
TGTGCCTGGAGTGGACAGGGGCAAGAGACCCAGTACTTC | CAWSGQGQETQYF | few | TRBV30 | TRBD1 | TRBJ2-5
TGTGCCAGCACCGGCGTAGGGGGAGTAGAGTCACCCCTCCACTTT | CASTGVGGVESPLHF | - | TRBV2 | - | TRBJ1-6
TGTGCCAGCAGCTTGGGTAGCGGGAAACCCTACGAGCAGTACTTC | CASSLGSGKPYEQYF | - | TRBV7-2 | TRBD2 | TRBJ2-7
TGTGCCATCAGTGAGGGGCGCACAGATACGCAGTATTTT | CAISEGRTDTQYF | - | TRBV10-3 | - | TRBJ2-3
TGCAGTGCTAGGTCGATAGCGGGGGGCGATTGGAAGTATTTT | CSARSIAGGDWKYF | - | TRBV20-1 | TRBD2 | TRBJ2-3
TGTGCCAGTAGTATAGATCGCCGGGGCGGAGGCTACACCTTC | CASSIDRRGGGYTF | many | TRBV19 | - | TRBJ1-2
TGCGCCAGCAGCTTGACCCCACAGGGTGAGCCCGGGGAGCTGTTTTTT | CASSLTPQGEPGELFF | - | TRBV5-1 | - | TRBJ2-2